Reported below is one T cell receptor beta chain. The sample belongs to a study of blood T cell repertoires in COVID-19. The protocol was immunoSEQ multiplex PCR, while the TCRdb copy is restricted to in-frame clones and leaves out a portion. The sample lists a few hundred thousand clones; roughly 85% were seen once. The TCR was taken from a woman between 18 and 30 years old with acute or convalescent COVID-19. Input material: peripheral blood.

CDR3 in amino acids: CASSISGSSHNEQFF. The CDR3 nucleotides read TGTGCCAGCTCTATTAGCGGGAGTTCCCACAATGAGCAGTTCTTC. The chain employs TRBV6-5 and TRBJ2-1; 9 positions agree with TRBD2. CDR1 and CDR2 from the germline V gene are MNHEY and SVGAGI. The CDR3 sequence is 15 residues long. Trimming at V came to 8 bases and at J to 5 bases, leaving 10 bases not matched to a gene.